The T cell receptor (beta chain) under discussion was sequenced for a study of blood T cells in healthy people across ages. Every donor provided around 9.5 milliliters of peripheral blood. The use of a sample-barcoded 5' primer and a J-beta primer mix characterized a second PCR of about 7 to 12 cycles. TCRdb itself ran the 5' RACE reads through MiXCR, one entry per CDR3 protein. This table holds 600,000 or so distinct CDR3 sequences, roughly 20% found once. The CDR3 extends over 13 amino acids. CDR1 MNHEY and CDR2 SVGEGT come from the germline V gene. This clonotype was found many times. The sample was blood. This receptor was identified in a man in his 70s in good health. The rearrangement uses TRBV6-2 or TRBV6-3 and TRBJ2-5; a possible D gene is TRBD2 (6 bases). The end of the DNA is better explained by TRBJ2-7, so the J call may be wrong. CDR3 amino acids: CASSYSEGYEQYF. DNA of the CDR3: TGTGCCAGCAGTTACTCGGAGGGCTACGAGCAGTACTTC.